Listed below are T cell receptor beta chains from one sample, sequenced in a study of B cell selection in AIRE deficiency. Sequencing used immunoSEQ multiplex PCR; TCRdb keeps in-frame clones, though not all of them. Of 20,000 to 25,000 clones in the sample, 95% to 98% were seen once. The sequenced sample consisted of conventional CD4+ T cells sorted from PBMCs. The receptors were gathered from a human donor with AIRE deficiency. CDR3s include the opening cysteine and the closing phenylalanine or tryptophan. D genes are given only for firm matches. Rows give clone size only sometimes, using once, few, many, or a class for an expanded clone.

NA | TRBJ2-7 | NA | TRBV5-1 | CASSPDGSPSYEQYF | TGCGCCAGCAGCCCGGACGGTAGTCCCTCCTACGAGCAGTACTTC
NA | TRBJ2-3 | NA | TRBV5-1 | CASRPAGAFPDTQYF | TGCGCCAGCAGACCCGCGGGGGCCTTTCCAGATACGCAGTATTTT
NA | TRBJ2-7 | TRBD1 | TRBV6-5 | CASRRTGGGEQYF | TGTGCCAGCAGACGGACAGGGGGCGGCGAGCAGTACTTC
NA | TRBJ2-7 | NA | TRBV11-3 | CASSLVGGGQYF | TGTGCCAGCAGCTTAGTAGGGGGAGGGCAGTACTTC
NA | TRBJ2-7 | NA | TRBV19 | CASSKKAGKGIEQYF | TGTGCCAGTAGTAAAAAGGCGGGGAAGGGAATCGAGCAGTACTTC
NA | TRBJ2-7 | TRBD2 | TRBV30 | CAWSRLSGRRSYEQYF | TGTGCCTGGAGTCGTCTGAGCGGGAGACGTTCCTACGAGCAGTACTTC
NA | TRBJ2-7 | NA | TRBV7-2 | CASLPGPSYEQYF | TGTGCCAGCCTACCGGGACCTTCCTACGAGCAGTACTTC
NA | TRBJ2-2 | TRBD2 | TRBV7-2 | CASNLAGGTGELFF | TGTGCCAGCAATCTAGCGGGAGGCACCGGGGAGCTGTTTTTT
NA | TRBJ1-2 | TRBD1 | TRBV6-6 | CASRPDRGHGYTF | TGTGCCAGCAGACCGGACAGGGGGCACGGCTACACCTTC
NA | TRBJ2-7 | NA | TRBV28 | CASSLQYEQYF | TGTGCCAGCAGCCTCCAGTACGAGCAGTACTTC
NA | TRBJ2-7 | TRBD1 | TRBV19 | CASSAWTGRNSYEQYF | TGTGCCAGTAGTGCCTGGACAGGGAGGAACTCGTACGAGCAGTACTTC
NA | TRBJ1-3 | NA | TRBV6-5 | CASFSSGNTIYF | TGTGCCAGCTTTAGCTCTGGAAACACCATATATTTT
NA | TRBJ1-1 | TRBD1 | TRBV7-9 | CASSQLRGQPLTEAFF | TGTGCCAGCAGCCAACTACGGGGACAGCCACTCACTGAAGCTTTCTTT
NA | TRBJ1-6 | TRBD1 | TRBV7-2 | CASSPRQGSISSYNSPLHF | TGTGCCAGCAGCCCAAGACAGGGCTCCATAAGCTCCTATAATTCACCCCTCCACTTT
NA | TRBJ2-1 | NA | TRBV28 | CASSLGNEQFF | TGTGCCAGCAGTTTGGGTAATGAGCAGTTCTTC
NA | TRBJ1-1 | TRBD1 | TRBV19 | CASRPTGGLVLDTEAFF | TGTGCCAGTAGACCCACAGGGGGCTTGGTCTTAGACACTGAAGCTTTCTTT
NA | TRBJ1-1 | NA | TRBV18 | CASSPPYANRADLGAFF | TGTGCCAGCTCACCACCTTACGCGAACCGGGCCGACCTTGGGGCTTTCTTT
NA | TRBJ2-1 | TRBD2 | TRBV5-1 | CASSPRSGRAVINEQFF | TGCGCCAGCAGCCCCCGTAGCGGGAGGGCCGTTATCAATGAGCAGTTCTTC
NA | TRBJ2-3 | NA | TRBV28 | CASSLRDTQYF | TGTGCCAGCAGTTTAAGAGATACGCAGTATTTT
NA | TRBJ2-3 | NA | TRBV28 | CASSLIGVAPQTDTQYF | TGTGCCAGCAGCCTCATAGGGGTAGCGCCCCAAACAGATACGCAGTATTTT
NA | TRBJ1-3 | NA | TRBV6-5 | CASSYDWGPGNTIYF | TGTGCCAGCAGTTACGATTGGGGACCTGGAAACACCATATATTTT
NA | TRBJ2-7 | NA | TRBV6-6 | CASGGTALGSYEQYF | TGTGCCAGTGGTGGAACGGCCTTGGGCTCCTACGAGCAGTACTTC
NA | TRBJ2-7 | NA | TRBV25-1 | CASSSSAALLDEQYF | TGTGCCAGCAGTTCTTCAGCGGCCCTCCTAGACGAGCAGTACTTC
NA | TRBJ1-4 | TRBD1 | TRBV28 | CASSRQGALNEKLFF | TGTGCCAGCAGTCGTCAGGGGGCTCTTAATGAAAAACTGTTTTTT
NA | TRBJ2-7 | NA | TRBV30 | CAWSITGGPNYEQYF | TGTGCCTGGAGTATCACCGGAGGACCGAACTACGAGCAGTACTTC
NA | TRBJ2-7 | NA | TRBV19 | CASSIGFKSSYEQYF | TGTGCCAGTAGTATAGGATTTAAGAGCTCCTACGAGCAGTACTTC
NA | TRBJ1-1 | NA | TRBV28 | CASSLTSLNTEAFF | TGTGCCAGCAGTTTAACTAGCCTGAACACTGAAGCTTTCTTT
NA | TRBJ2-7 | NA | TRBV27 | CASSFLLGRDEQYF | TGTGCCAGCAGTTTCCTTTTAGGCCGGGACGAGCAGTACTTC
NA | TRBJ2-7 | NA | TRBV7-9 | CASSLAGAGGLNEQYF | TGTGCCAGCAGCTTAGCGGGGGCAGGTGGTCTAAACGAGCAGTACTTC
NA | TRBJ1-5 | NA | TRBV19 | CASSRSGVNQPQHF | TGTGCCAGTAGTCGATCCGGGGTTAATCAGCCCCAGCATTTT
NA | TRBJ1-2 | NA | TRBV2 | CASSRGQMTYGYTF | TGTGCCAGCTCCAGGGGACAAATGACCTATGGCTACACCTTC
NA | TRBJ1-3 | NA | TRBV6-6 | CASSHTQNTIYF | TGTGCCAGCAGTCACACCCAAAACACCATATATTTT
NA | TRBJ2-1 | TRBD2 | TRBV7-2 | CASSWQGLAGADEQFF | TGTGCCAGCAGCTGGCAGGGACTAGCGGGAGCCGATGAGCAGTTCTTC
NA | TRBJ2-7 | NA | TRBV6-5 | CASSNTWSYEQYF | TGTGCCAGCAGTAATACGTGGTCCTACGAGCAGTACTTC
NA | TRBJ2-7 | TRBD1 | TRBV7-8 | CASSFATLSGTGPYEQYF | TGTGCCAGCAGCTTCGCAACCTTATCCGGGACAGGGCCCTACGAGCAGTACTTC
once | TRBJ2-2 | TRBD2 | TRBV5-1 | CASSLVPGGGTGELFF | TGCGCCAGCAGCTTGGTCCCGGGAGGTGGGACCGGGGAGCTGTTTTTT
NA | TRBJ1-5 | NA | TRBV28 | CASKDSRSNQPQHF | TGTGCCAGCAAAGACAGTAGAAGCAATCAGCCCCAGCATTTT
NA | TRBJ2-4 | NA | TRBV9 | CASSPRDTAKNIQYF | TGTGCCAGCAGCCCCCGGGATACAGCCAAAAACATTCAGTACTTC
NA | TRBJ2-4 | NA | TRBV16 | CASSPLRTPDAKNIQYF | TGTGCCAGCAGCCCACTTAGGACCCCCGATGCCAAAAACATTCAGTACTTC
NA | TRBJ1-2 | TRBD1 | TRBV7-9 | CASSLGQGAGYGYTF | TGTGCCAGCAGCTTAGGACAGGGGGCTGGGTATGGCTACACCTTC
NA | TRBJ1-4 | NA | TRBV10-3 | CAISDVGGQLFF | TGTGCCATCAGTGACGTGGGAGGGCAACTGTTTTTT
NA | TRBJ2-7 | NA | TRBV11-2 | CASSSPWRFSANEQYF | TGTGCCAGCAGCTCCCCGTGGAGGTTCAGCGCTAACGAGCAGTACTTC